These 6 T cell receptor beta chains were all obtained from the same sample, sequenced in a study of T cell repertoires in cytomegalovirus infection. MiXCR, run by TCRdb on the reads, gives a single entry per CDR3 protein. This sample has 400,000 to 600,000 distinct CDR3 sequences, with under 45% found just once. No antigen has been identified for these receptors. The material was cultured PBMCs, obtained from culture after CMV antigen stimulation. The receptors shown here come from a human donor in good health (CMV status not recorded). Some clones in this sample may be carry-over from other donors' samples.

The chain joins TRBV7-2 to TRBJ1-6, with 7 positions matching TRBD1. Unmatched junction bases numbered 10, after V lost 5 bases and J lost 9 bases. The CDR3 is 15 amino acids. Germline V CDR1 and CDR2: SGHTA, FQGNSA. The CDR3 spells CASSRTGVRGSPLHF. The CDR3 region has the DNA TGTGCCAGCAGCAGAACAGGGGTGAGGGGTTCACCCCTCCACTTT.

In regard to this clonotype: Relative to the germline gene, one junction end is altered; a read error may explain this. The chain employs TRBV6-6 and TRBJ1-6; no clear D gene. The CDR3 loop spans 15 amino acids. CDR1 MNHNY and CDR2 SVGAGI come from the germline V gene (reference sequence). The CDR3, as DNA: TGTGCCAGCAGTTACCAGCCCGGGCTGGATTCACCCCTCAACTTT. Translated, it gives CASSYQPGLDSPLNF.

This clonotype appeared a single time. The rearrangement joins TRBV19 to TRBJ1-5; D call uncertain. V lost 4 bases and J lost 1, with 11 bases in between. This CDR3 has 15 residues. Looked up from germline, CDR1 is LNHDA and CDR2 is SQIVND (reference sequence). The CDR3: CASSNPGVSNQPQHF. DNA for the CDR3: TGTGCCAGTAGTAACCCGGGAGTAAGCAATCAGCCCCAGCATTTT.

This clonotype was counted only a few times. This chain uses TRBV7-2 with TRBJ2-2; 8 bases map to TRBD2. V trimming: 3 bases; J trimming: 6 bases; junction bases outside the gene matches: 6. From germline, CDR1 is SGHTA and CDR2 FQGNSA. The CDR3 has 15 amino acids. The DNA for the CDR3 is TGTGCCAGCAGCTTTGGACTAGCTCGGTCCGGGGAGCTGTTTTTT. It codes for CASSFGLARSGELFF.

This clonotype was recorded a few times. CDR3 amino acids: CASSRPLRRETGELFF. CDR3 DNA: TGTGCCAGCAGCCGCCCCCTACGGCGGGAGACCGGGGAGCTGTTTTTT. This rearrangement joins TRBV7-9 to TRBJ2-2, with 7 nucleotides matching TRBD2. CDR3 length: 16 residues. CDR1 is SEHNR, CDR2 FQNEAQ, per germline (reference sequence). Trimming removed 5 bases from V and 5 bases from J; junction bases left unmatched: 11.

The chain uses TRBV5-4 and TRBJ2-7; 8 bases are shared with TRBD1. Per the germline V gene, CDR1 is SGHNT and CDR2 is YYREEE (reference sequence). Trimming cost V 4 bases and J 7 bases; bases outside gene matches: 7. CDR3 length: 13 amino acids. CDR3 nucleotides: TGTGCCAGCAGCCCGGACAGGGTTCGGGAGCAGTACTTC. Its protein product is CASSPDRVREQYF.